These T cell receptor beta chains were read from a single sample in a study of T cell responses to AZD1222 COVID-19 vaccine. Some clones are missing from TCRdb's copy, which holds only in-frame ones; the method was immunoSEQ multiplex PCR. Of 100,000 to 150,000 clones listed, roughly 84% were seen once; the top ten hold about 29%. Sample: peripheral blood, taken 28 days after the second AZD1222 dose. The receptor source for this set is an adult who received the AZD1222 COVID-19 vaccine. Each CDR3 is given with its conserved first and last residue. The D gene is left open where the match is weak. Size values are once, few and many counts, or a class for expanded clones, and some rows have none.

V	D	length	J	size	CDR3	DNA
TRBV28	TRBD1	14	TRBJ1-5	-	CASSPLTGYQPQHF	TGTGCCAGCAGTCCACTGACAGGGTATCAGCCCCAGCATTTT
TRBV28	TRBD1	14	TRBJ1-2	-	CASSLGQGGYGYTF	TGTGCCAGCAGTTTAGGACAGGGCGGCTATGGCTACACCTTC
TRBV30	-	14	TRBJ1-3	once	CAWSAGHAGNTIYF	TGTGCCTGGAGTGCCGGACACGCTGGAAACACCATATATTTT
TRBV30	-	13	TRBJ2-2	-	CAWSVLGFGELFF	TGTGCCTGGAGTGTCCTCGGGTTTGGGGAGCTGTTTTTT
TRBV28	-	17	TRBJ1-6	-	CASSTLTGSSYNSPLHF	TGTGCCAGCAGCACACTGACAGGAAGCTCCTATAATTCACCCCTCCACTTT
TRBV18	TRBD1	16	TRBJ1-5	-	CASSHRGQGGNQPQHF	TGTGCCAGCTCCCATCGGGGACAGGGGGGCAATCAGCCCCAGCATTTT
TRBV10-2	-	12	TRBJ1-6	few	CASSFSTSPLHF	TGCGCCAGCAGCTTCTCTACATCGCCCCTCCACTTT
TRBV6-5	-	13	TRBJ1-1	-	CASRIGGFAEAFF	TGTGCCAGCAGGATCGGAGGTTTCGCTGAAGCTTTCTTT
TRBV10-3	-	14	TRBJ1-2	-	CAISESGPNYGYTF	TGTGCCATCAGTGAGTCAGGCCCTAACTATGGCTACACCTTC
TRBV13	TRBD2	18	TRBJ2-1	-	CASSSSSGTSATYNEQFF	TGTGCCAGCAGCTCTTCCTCCGGGACTAGCGCTACCTACAATGAGCAGTTCTTC
TRBV6-2/TRBV6-3	-	14	TRBJ1-5	-	CASSYWGAGQPQHF	TGTGCCAGCAGTTATTGGGGGGCTGGGCAGCCCCAGCATTTT
TRBV11-2	-	15	TRBJ2-7	-	CASSPESGVAYEQYF	TGTGCCAGCAGCCCTGAATCGGGGGTCGCCTACGAGCAGTACTTC
TRBV29-1	-	12	TRBJ1-1	-	CSVDRGNTEAFF	TGCAGCGTTGACCGGGGTAACACTGAAGCTTTCTTT
TRBV27	-	14	TRBJ2-7	-	CASSKRGGRNEQYF	TGTGCCAGCAGCAAGAGGGGGGGGCGGAACGAGCAGTACTTC
TRBV4-3	TRBD1	15	TRBJ2-7	once	CASSRGTGDFYEQYF	TGCGCCAGCAGCCGCGGGACAGGGGACTTCTACGAGCAGTACTTC
TRBV29-1	-	11	TRBJ1-1	-	CSVGVGTEAFF	TGCAGCGTGGGGGTCGGCACTGAAGCTTTCTTT
TRBV15	-	16	TRBJ2-7	-	CATSRNARDSFYEQYF	TGTGCCACCAGCAGAAATGCTCGGGACTCATTCTACGAGCAGTACTTC
TRBV9	-	16	TRBJ1-4	-	CASSVGPSATNEKLFF	TGTGCCAGCAGCGTAGGGCCATCAGCAACTAATGAAAAACTGTTTTTT
TRBV9	TRBD2	17	TRBJ2-2	-	CASSPRTSGVNTGELFF	TGTGCCAGCAGCCCCCGGACTAGCGGGGTAAACACCGGGGAGCTGTTTTTT
TRBV19	-	15	TRBJ1-5	-	CASSPWKSGDQPQHF	TGTGCCAGTAGTCCGTGGAAGTCCGGAGATCAGCCCCAGCATTTT
TRBV12-3/TRBV12-4	-	12	TRBJ2-7	-	CASSPRTYEQYF	TGTGCCAGCAGCCCCCGGACCTACGAGCAGTACTTC
TRBV5-1	-	15	TRBJ1-1	once	CASSLGPTENTEAFF	TGCGCCAGCAGCTTGGGCCCGACAGAGAACACTGAAGCTTTCTTT
TRBV3-1/TRBV3-2	TRBD1	15	TRBJ1-2	-	CASSQGMDRGYGYTF	TGTGCCAGCAGCCAAGGCATGGACAGGGGCTATGGCTACACCTTC
TRBV30	-	13	TRBJ1-2	-	CAWRMGQTFGYTF	TGTGCCTGGAGGATGGGACAAACTTTCGGCTACACCTTC
TRBV7-2	-	13	TRBJ1-2	-	CASSSRHNYGYTF	TGTGCCAGCAGCTCCAGACACAACTATGGCTACACCTTC
TRBV29-1	TRBD2	13	TRBJ2-5	-	CSVVASGGETQYF	TGCAGCGTTGTTGCTAGCGGGGGGGAGACCCAGTACTTC
TRBV7-2	TRBD2	19	TRBJ2-7	-	CASSLFSSGLAGGPMEQYF	TGTGCCAGCAGCTTATTCTCCTCAGGACTAGCGGGGGGGCCAATGGAGCAGTACTTC
TRBV9	-	14	TRBJ1-5	-	CASSAGYSNQPQHF	TGTGCCAGCAGCGCAGGTTATAGCAATCAGCCCCAGCATTTT